Listed below are T cell receptor beta chains from one sample, sequenced in a study of CD8 T cells in ankylosing spondylitis. Each CDR3 protein is one row after TCRdb ran MiXCR on the 5' RACE reads. The sample shows 700,000 to 1,000,000 distinct CDR3 sequences, 12% of them seen only once. The sample taken for sequencing was blood, either unsorted or a sorted T cell fraction (not recorded which). The source is a male donor with ankylosing spondylitis. The conserved cysteine and the conserved F or W are not part of the CDR3 here. Fields, in order: J gene, V gene, CDR3 protein.

>TRBJ2-7|TRBV20-1
SARRTGVEQY
>TRBJ1-2|TRBV20-1
SAKRTGRNYGYT
>TRBJ2-7|TRBV4-3
ASSQDTGWASYEQY
>TRBJ2-7|TRBV12-3/TRBV12-4
ASSFTEPYEQY
>TRBJ2-5|TRBV30
AWSSEGTLKETQY
>TRBJ2-3|TRBV5-6
ASSLPLTDTQY
>TRBJ1-6|TRBV11-2
ASSLEPRPGTGTPLH
>TRBJ2-1|TRBV29-1
SAPPRPSQRNNEQF
>TRBJ2-7|TRBV4-2
ASSQERVSEQY
>TRBJ2-5|TRBV5-1
ASSPGTSGIETQY
>TRBJ2-2|TRBV4-1
ASSLPGLAGMNTGELF
>TRBJ2-3|TRBV29-1
SERGGGSTDTQY
>TRBJ2-5|TRBV3-1
ASSQSGRNIETQY
>TRBJ2-6|TRBV20-1
SAQTTGVSGANVLT
>TRBJ1-5|TRBV15
ATSRDTGTQPQH
>TRBJ2-1|TRBV6-1
ASSDERGGEQF
>TRBJ2-2|TRBV29-1
SVGLGINTGELF
>TRBJ1-2|TRBV29-1
SGGLGIGYT
>TRBJ2-3|TRBV29-1
SAGGRGPDTQY
>TRBJ2-1|TRBV7-2
ASSLEGAREQF